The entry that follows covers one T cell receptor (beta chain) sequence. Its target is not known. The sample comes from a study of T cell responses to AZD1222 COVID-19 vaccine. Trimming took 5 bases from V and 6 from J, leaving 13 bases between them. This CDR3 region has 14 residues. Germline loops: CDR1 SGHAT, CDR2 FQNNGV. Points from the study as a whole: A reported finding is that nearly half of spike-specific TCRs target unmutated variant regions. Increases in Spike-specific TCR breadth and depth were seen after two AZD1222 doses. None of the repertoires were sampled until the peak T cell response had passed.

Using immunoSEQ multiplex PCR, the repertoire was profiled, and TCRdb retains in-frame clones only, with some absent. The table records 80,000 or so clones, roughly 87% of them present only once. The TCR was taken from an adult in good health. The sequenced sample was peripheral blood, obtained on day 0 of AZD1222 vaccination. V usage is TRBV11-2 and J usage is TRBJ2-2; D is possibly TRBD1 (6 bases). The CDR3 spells CASSPPHRAGELFF. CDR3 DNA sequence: TGTGCCAGCAGCCCCCCCCACAGGGCCGGGGAGCTGTTTTTT.